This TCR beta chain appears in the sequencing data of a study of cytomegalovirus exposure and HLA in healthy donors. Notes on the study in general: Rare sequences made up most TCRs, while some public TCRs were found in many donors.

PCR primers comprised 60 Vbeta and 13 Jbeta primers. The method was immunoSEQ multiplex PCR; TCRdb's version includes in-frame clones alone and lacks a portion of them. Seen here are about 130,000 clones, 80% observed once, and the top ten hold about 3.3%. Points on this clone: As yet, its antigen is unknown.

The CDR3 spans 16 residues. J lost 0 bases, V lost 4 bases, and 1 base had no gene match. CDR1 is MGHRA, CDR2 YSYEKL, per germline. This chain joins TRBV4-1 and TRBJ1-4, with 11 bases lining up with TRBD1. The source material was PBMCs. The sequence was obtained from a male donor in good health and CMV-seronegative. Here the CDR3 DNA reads TGCGCCAGCAGCCCGGGACAGGGGGCAACTAATGAAAAACTGTTTTTT. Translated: CASSPGQGATNEKLFF.